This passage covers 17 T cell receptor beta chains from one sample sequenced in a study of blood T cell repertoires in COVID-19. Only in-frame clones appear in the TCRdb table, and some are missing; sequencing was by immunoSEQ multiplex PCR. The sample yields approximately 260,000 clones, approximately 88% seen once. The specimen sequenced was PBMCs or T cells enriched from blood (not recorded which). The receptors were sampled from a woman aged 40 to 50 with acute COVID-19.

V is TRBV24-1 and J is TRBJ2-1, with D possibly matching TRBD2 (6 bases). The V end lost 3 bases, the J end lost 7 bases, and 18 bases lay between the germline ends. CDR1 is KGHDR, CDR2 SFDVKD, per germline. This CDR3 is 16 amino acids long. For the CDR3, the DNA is TGTGCCACCAGTGATGGTGGGGACTCCGGGCGGAATGAGCAGTTCTTC. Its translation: CATSDGGDSGRNEQFF.

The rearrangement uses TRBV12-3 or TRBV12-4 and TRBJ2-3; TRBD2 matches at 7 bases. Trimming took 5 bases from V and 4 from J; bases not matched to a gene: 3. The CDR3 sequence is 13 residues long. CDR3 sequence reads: CASSGTTPDTQYF. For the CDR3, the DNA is TGTGCCAGCAGTGGGACTACCCCAGATACGCAGTATTTT.

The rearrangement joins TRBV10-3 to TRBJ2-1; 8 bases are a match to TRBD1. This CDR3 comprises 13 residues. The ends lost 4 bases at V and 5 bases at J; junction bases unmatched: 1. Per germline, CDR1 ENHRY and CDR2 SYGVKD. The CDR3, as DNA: TGTGCCATCAGTGGGGACAGGCACAATGAGCAGTTCTTC. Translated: CAISGDRHNEQFF.

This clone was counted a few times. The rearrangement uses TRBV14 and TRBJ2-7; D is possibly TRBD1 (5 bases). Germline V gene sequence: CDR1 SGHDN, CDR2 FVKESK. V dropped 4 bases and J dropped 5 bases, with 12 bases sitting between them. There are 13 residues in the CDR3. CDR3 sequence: CASSLRDRHEQYV. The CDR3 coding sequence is TGTGCCAGCAGCCTCAGGGATAGACACGAGCAGTACGTC.

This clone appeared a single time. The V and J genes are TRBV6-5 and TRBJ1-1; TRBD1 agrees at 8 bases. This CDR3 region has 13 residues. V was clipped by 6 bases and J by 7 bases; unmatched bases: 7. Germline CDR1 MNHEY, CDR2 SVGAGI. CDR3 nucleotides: TGTGCCAGCAGGGAGGACAGGGAGGGTGAAGCTTTCTTT. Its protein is CASREDREGEAFF.

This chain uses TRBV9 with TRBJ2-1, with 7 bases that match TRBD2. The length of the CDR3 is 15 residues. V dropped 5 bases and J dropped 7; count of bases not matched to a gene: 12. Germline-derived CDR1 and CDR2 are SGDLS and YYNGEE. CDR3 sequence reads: CASSSGGSKGNEQFF. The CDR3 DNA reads TGTGCCAGCAGTTCAGGCGGGAGTAAGGGGAATGAGCAGTTCTTC.

The CDR3, as DNA: TGTGCCAGCAGCTTGGCGAGGCTTGCCGGGGAGCTGTTTTTT. It yields the protein CASSLARLAGELFF. V gene TRBV5-4 combines with J gene TRBJ2-2; no clear D. The ends were cut back, 0 bases at V and 6 bases at J, with 9 bases in the middle. CDR3 length equals 14 residues. Germline assignment: CDR1 SGHNT and CDR2 YYREEE (reference sequence).

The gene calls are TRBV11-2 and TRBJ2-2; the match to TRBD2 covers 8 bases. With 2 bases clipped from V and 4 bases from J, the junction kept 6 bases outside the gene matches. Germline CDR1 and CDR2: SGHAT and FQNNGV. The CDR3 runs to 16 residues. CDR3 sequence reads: CASSLIAGWSTGELFF. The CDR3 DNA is TGTGCCAGCAGCTTAATAGCGGGATGGAGCACCGGGGAGCTGTTTTTT.

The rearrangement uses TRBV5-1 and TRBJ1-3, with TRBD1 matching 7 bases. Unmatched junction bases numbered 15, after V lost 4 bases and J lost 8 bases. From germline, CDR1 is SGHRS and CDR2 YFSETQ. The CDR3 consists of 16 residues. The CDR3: CASSSGQASRADTIYF. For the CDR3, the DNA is TGCGCCAGCAGCAGCGGACAGGCTTCTCGCGCGGACACCATATATTTT.

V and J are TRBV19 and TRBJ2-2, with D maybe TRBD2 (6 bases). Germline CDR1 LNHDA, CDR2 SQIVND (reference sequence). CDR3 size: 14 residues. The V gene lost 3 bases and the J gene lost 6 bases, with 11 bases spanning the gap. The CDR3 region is CASSIGTFAGELFF. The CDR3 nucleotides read TGTGCCAGTAGTATCGGGACTTTCGCCGGGGAGCTGTTTTTT. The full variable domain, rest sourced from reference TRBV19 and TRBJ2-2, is DGGITQSPKYLFRKEGQNVTLSCEQNLNHDAMYWYRQDPGQGLRLIYYSQIVNDFQKGDIAEGYSVSREKKESFPLTVTSAQKNPTAFYLCASSIGTFAGELFFGEGSRLTVL.

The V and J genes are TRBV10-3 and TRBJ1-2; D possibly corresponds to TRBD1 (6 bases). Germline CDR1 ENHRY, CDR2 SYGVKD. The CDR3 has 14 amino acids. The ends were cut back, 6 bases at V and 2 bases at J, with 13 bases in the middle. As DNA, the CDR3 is TGTGCCATCAGCCGGACAGCAAGAAACTATGGCTACACCTTC. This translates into CAISRTARNYGYTF.

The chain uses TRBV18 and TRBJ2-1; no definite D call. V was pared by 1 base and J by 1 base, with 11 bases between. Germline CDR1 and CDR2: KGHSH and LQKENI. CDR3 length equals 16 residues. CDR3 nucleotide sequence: TGTGCCAGCTCACCACTAATTTGGAGATCCTACAATGAGCAGTTCTTC. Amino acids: CASSPLIWRSYNEQFF.

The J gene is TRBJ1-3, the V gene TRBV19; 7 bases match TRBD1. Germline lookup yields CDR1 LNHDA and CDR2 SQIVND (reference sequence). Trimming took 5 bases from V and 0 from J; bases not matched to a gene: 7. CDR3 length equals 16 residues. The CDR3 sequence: CASSPLDRSSGNTIYF. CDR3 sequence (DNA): TGTGCCAGTAGTCCCCTGGACAGGTCCTCTGGAAACACCATATATTTT.

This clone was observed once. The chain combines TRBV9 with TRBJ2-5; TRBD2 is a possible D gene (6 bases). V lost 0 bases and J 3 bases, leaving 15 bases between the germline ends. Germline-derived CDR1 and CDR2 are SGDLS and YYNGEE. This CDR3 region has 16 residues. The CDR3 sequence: CASSVEGLGGEETQYF. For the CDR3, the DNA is TGTGCCAGCAGCGTAGAAGGCCTCGGAGGGGAAGAGACCCAGTACTTC.

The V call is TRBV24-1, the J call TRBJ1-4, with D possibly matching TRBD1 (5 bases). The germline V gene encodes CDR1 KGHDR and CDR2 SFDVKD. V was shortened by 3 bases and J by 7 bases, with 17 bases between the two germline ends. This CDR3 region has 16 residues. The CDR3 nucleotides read TGTGCCACCAGTGATCGTCCAGGGAAAGAAGGTGAAAAACTGTTTTTT. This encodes CATSDRPGKEGEKLFF.

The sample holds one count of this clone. CDR3 sequence: CASSGQGGETETQYF. DNA for the CDR3: TGTGCCAGCAGTGGACAGGGGGGAGAAACTGAGACCCAGTACTTC. This chain uses TRBV2 with TRBJ2-5; TRBD1 aligns across 9 bases. V lost 4 bases, J lost 5 bases, and 8 bases stayed unmatched. The CDR3 consists of 15 residues. CDR1 SNHLY and CDR2 FYNNEI come from the germline V gene.

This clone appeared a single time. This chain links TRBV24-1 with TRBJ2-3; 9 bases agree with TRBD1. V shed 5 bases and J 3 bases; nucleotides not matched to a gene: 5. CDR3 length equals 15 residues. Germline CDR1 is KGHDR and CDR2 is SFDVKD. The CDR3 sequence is CATSGTGVRTDTQYF. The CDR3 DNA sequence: TGTGCCACCAGTGGGACAGGGGTAAGGACAGATACGCAGTATTTT.